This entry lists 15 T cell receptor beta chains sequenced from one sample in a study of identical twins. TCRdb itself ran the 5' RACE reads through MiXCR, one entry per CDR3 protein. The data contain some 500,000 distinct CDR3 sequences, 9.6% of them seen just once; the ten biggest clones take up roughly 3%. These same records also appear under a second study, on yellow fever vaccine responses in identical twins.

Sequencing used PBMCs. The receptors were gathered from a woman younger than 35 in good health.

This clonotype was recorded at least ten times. The chain's CDR3 is CATSDSGQGARYNEQFF. The CDR3 DNA follows: TGTGCCACCAGTGATTCGGGACAGGGGGCCCGCTACAATGAGCAGTTCTTC. The rearrangement uses TRBV24-1 and TRBJ2-1; 12 bases align to TRBD1. There are 17 residues in the CDR3. The J segment lost 3 bases and the V segment lost 2 bases, leaving 4 bases of the junction unmatched. The germline V gene encodes CDR1 KGHDR and CDR2 SFDVKD.

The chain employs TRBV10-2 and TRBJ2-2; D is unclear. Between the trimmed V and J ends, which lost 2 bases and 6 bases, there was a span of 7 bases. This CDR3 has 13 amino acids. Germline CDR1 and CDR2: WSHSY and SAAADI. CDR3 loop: CASSETWAGELFF. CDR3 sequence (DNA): TGCGCCAGCAGTGAGACGTGGGCCGGGGAGCTGTTTTTT.

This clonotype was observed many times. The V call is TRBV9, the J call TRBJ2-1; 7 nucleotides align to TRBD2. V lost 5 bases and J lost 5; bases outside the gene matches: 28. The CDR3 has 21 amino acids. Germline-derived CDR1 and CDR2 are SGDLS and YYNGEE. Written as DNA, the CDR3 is TGTGCCAGCAGACCCGCTGGCGGGGGATTCCTCGGGCCCAATAACGACAATGAGCAGTTCTTC. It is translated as CASRPAGGGFLGPNNDNEQFF.

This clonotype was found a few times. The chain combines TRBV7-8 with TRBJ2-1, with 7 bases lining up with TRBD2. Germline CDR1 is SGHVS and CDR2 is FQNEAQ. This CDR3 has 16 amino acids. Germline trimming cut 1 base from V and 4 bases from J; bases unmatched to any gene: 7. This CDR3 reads CASSLVSGGGYNEQFF. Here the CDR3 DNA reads TGTGCCAGCAGCTTAGTGTCGGGAGGAGGGTACAATGAGCAGTTCTTC.

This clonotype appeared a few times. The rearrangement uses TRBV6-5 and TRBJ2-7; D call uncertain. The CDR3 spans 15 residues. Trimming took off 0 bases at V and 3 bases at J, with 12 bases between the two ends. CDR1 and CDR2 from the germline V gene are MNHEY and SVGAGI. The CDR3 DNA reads TGTGCCAGCAGTTACTCGACCCAAGATCTCTACGAGCAGTACTTC. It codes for CASSYSTQDLYEQYF.

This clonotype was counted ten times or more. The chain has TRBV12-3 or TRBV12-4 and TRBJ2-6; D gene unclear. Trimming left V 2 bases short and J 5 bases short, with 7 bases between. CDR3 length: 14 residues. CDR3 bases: TGTGCCAGCAGTTTACAGGACCGGGCCAACGTCCTGACTTTC. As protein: CASSLQDRANVLTF.

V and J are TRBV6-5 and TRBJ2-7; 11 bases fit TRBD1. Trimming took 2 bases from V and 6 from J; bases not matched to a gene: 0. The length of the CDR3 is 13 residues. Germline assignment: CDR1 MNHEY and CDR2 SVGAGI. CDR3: CASSYGTGGEQYF. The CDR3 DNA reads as TGTGCCAGCAGTTACGGGACAGGGGGCGAGCAGTACTTC.

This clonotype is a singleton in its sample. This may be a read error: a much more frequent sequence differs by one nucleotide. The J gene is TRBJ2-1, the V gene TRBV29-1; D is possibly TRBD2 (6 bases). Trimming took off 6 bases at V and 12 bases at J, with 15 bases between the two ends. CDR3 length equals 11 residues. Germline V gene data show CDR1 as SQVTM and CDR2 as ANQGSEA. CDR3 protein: CSVTTYGGQFF. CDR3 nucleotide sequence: TGCAGCGTGACTACCTACGGGGGGCAGTTCTTC.

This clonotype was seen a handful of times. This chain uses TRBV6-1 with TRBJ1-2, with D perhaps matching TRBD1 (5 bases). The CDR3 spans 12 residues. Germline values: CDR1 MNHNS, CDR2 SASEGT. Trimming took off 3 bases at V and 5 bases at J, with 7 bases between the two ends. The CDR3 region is CASSDAGYGYTF. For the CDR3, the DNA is TGTGCCAGCAGTGATGCAGGGTATGGCTACACCTTC.

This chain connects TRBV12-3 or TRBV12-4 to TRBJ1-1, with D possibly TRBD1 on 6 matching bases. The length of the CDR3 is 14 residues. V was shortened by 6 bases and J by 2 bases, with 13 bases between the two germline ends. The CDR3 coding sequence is TGTGCCAGCAGGTCGGGACAAAAAAACACTGAAGCTTTCTTT. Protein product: CASRSGQKNTEAFF.

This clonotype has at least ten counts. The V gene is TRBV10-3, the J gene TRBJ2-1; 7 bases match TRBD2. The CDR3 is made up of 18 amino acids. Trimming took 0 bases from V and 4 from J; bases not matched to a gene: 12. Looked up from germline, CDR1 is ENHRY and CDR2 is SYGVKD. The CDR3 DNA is TGTGCCATCAGTGAGTCGAGTTCGGCGGGAGTCAGGTACAATGAGCAGTTCTTC. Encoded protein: CAISESSSAGVRYNEQFF.

The CDR3 DNA reads as TGTGCCAGCAGCCAACCACCCGGACTAGCGGGTGAGCAGTTCTTC. Translation gives CASSQPPGLAGEQFF. This sequence joins TRBV3-1 and TRBJ2-1, with 11 bases identical to TRBD2. Unmatched junction bases numbered 6, after V lost 2 bases and J lost 9 bases. The germline V gene encodes CDR1 LGHDT and CDR2 YNNKEL (reference sequence). CDR3 length: 15 amino acids.

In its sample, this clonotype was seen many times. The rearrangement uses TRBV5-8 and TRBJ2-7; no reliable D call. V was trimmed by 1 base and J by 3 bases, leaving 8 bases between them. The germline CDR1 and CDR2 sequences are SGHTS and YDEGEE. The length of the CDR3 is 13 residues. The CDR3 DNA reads TGTGCCAGCAGCTTGCTGGGATTCTACGAGCAGTACTTC. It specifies CASSLLGFYEQYF.

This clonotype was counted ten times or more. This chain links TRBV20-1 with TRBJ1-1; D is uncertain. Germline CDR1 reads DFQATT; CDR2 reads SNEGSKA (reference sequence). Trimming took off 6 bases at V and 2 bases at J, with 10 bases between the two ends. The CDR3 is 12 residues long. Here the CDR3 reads CSARLGNTEAFF. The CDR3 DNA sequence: TGCAGTGCCAGGCTGGGAAACACTGAAGCTTTCTTT.

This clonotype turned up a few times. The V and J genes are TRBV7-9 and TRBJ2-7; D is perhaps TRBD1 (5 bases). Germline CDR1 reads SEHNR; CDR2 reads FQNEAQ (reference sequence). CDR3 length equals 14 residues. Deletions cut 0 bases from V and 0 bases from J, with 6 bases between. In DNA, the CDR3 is TGTGCCAGCAGCTTAGCGGACAACTCCTACGAGCAGTACTTC. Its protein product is CASSLADNSYEQYF.